This T cell receptor (beta chain) was profiled in a study of breast tumors, draining lymph nodes, adjacent tissues. Study conclusions and caveats: Luminal-like breast cancer showed significantly greater tumor-nontumor repertoire similarity than basal-like breast cancer did. Compared with lymph nodes, tumors were less diverse; compared with nontumor tissue, more.

Each CDR3 protein gets one entry after TCRdb re-called the multiplex PCR reads with MiXCR. The sample yields tens of thousands of distinct CDR3 sequences, roughly 59% seen once. This clonotype was seen ten or more times. Its target is not known. CDR1 is SGHRS and CDR2 is YFSETQ in the germline V gene. There are 20 residues in the CDR3. V was trimmed by 0 bases and J by 3 bases, leaving 25 bases between them. The sequence derives from a female donor with breast cancer. Some clones in this sample may be carry-over from other donors' samples. The sequenced sample was breast tumor tissue. The chain recombines TRBV5-1 with TRBJ1-5, with D uncertain. The CDR3, as DNA: TGCGCCAGCAGCTTGGATCCCCCCGCGGGGTGGAAAGCGCCCAATCAGCCCCAGCATTTT. Translation: CASSLDPPAGWKAPNQPQHF.